Sequencing of this TCR beta chain was carried out in a study of OX40 agonist ivuxolimab in advanced cancers. In the study overall: Enrollees could have had prior anti-PD-1, anti-PD-L1 or anti-CTLA-4 therapy, which 40% had received.

Autoimmune disease history or systemic immunosuppression led to patient exclusion. The method was immunoSEQ multiplex PCR; TCRdb's version includes in-frame clones alone and lacks a portion of them. The sample has over 85,000 clones, approximately 87% seen once; the top ten hold more than 5.5%. Study outcomes and limitations: Expanded peripheral T cells had an undetermined antigen specificity. In CD8+ T cells, expanded clones were on average more numerous than in CD4+.

V was clipped by 8 bases and J by 7 bases; unmatched bases: 5. This CDR3 contains 13 residues. Germline-derived CDR1 and CDR2 are MNHEY and SVGAGI. As to this clone: The antigen remains undetermined.

The chain is built from TRBV6-5 and TRBJ2-1, with TRBD1 matching 10 bases. The source is an adult with an advanced solid tumor such as melanoma, head and neck, liver or kidney cancer. The sample here was CD4+ or CD8+ T cells sorted from blood, taken in a trial of the OX40 agonist ivuxolimab. This chain's CDR3 is CASGQGGRNEQFF. The CDR3 DNA is TGTGCCAGCGGACAGGGGGGAAGGAATGAGCAGTTCTTC.